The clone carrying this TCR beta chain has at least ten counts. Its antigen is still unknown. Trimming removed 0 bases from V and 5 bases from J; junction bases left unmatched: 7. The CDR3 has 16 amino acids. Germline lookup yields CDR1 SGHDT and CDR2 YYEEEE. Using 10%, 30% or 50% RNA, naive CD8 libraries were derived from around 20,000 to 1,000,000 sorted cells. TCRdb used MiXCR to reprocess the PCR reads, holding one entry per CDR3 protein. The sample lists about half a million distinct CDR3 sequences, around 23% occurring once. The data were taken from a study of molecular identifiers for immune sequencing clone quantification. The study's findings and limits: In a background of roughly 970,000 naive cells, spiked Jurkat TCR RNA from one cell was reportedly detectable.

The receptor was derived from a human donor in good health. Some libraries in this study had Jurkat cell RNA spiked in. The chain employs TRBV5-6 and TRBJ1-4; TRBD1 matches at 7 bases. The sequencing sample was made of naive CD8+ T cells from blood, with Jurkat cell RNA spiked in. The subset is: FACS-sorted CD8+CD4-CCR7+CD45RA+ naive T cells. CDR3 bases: TGTGCCAGCAGCTTGGGAGGGGGCGCGTGGAATGAAAAACTGTTTTTT. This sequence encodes CASSLGGGAWNEKLFF.